This T cell receptor beta chain was sequenced in a study of T cell clonotyping in hematopoietic cell transplantation (dated by TCRdb to the early 2020s). Turning to the overall study: In the study, over a hundred blood samples were gathered from over 30 consecutive transplant recipients and their related donors. Recruitment of patients ran from 2015 to early 2017, and follow-up continued until late 2020 or until death. Overall results and qualifications from the work: Overlap with donor repertoires was found for only a small fraction of recipient repertoires, with over 95% found to appear de novo at the given depth. After transplant, TCR diversity in recipients dropped, and pathologically expanded clonotypes increased progressively from day 30 to day 180. Inverse Simpson Index values from donors and from recipients before transplant predicted broader TCR repertoire diversity after transplant. The sample size was limited, and CD4 and CD8 repertoire contributions could not be separated because cells were not sorted.

Comments on this clone: What antigen it recognizes has not been identified. No much larger clone exists at a distance of one base, and base qualities are not known.

Spanning cysteine to phenylalanine, the CDR3 consists of 19 amino acids. Just the 57-base CDR3 DNA is kept, in frame starting at base 1. The junction shows trimming of 5 bases on V and 1 base on J, and the gene matches do not reach 14 bases of it. The germline V gene provides CDR1 SGHNT and CDR2 YENEEA. With the immunoSEQ assay, which is a bias-controlled multiplex PCR relying on V- and J-specific primers, TCR beta CDR3 regions were amplified from genomic DNA. A second PCR step added a proprietary barcode and Illumina adapter sequences to the CDR3 amplicons. CDR3 libraries were sequenced on an Illumina MiSeq instrument. As for the original processing: immunoSEQ Analyzer 3.0 was used for export and quality control, with R Bioconductor and Immunarch used for downstream analyses. Only productive rearrangements in the normalized downsampled data set went into calculating the repertoire metrics. In the normalized cohort, clonotypes with more than 5 templates were defined as pathologically expanded. The Inverse Simpson Index served as the measure of repertoire diversity. To capture all clonotypes, CMV-specificity analyses were performed on the non-normalized data set. TCRdb stores this immuneACCESS table with in-frame sequences only. Part of the clones is absent; in the studies checked, under half of the shortfall reflects unresolved V genes, and no reason is known for the rest. V and J calls and clone size are copied from that table; D and trimming were computed from the DNA. In all, the sample holds 11,000 or so clones, and under 50% of those were seen once. Roughly 9.7% of the sample lies in the top ten.

Related transplant donors provided blood samples for TCR beta sequencing. Nuclei Lysis Solution was used to extract genomic DNA from fresh or cryopreserved unfractionated peripheral blood mononuclear cells. Recombination joined TRBV11-3 with TRBJ2-6, with TRBD1 identical over 7 junction bases. This TCR derives from a man aged 50 to 59 in good health. Some clones in this sample may be carry-over from other donors' samples. Specimen: peripheral blood mononuclear cells. The encoded CDR3 is CASSNLDRWGLSGANVLTF. The nucleotide sequence is given as TGTGCCAGCAGCAATCTGGACAGGTGGGGCTTATCTGGGGCCAACGTCCTGACTTTC.